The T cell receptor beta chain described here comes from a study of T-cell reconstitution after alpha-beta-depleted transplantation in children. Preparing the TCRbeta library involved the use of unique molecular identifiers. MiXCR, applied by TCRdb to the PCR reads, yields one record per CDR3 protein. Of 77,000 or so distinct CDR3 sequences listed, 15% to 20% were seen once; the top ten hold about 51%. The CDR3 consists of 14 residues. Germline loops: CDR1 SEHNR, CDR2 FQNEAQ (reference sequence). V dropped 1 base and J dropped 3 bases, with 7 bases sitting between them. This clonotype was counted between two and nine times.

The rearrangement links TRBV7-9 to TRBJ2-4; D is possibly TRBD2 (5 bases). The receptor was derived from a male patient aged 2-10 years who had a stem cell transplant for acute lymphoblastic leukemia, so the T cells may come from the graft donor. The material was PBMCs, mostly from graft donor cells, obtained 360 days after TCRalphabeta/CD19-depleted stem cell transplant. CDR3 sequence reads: CASSLGGVKNIQYF. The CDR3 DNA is TGTGCCAGCAGCTTAGGGGGAGTCAAAAACATTCAGTACTTC.